A single sample gave rise to the 12 T cell receptor beta chains below, sequenced in a study of T cell clonality in common variable immunodeficiency. The assay was immunoSEQ multiplex PCR, and TCRdb's table has in-frame clones only and misses some. The specimen gives 45,000 to 65,000 clones without singletons; the ten biggest hold about 2%. The sequenced material came from peripheral blood mononuclear cells. These TCRs come from a person between 18 and 75 years old in good health.

This clone was counted at least ten times. The CDR3 is cut off 3 residues early in the read; its end comes from the germline J gene. The chain combines TRBV30 with TRBJ1-2; perhaps TRBD1 as D (6 bases). Trimming cost V 8 bases and J 3 bases, with 19 bases left between them. The CDR3 runs to 14 residues. Germline CDR1 GTSNPN, CDR2 SVGIG (reference sequence). The CDR3 spells CASTYRENYYGYTF. CDR3 DNA (partial): TGTGCCAGCACGTACAGGGAAAACTACTATGGC.

About this clone itself: The read terminates 3 residues ahead of where the CDR3 ends, so the germline J gene completes it. V usage is TRBV11-1 and J usage is TRBJ2-3, with 16 bases lining up with TRBD2. Germline lookup yields CDR1 SGHAT and CDR2 FQDESV (reference sequence). This CDR3 comprises 15 residues. V shed 5 bases and J 6 bases; nucleotides not matched to a gene: 2. CDR3 in amino acids: CASSAGLAGGDTQYF. The sequenced part of the CDR3 DNA is TGTGCCAGCAGCGCGGGACTAGCGGGAGGGGATACG.

The table lists this clone with many counts. The CDR3 is cut off 3 residues early in the read; its end comes from the germline J gene. The gene calls are TRBV2 and TRBJ1-5; 7 bases line up with TRBD1. Germline lookup yields CDR1 SNHLY and CDR2 FYNNEI. The CDR3 runs 14 residues. Losses at the gene ends were 5 bases for V and 7 bases for J; bases not matched to a gene: 8. CDR3: CASSQGVAGQPQHF. CDR3 bases read: TGTGCCAGCAGTCAGGGGGTGGCGGGGCAGCCC.

On this clone: The read stops 3 residues short of the end of the CDR3; the missing end is completed from the germline J gene. This rearrangement joins TRBV19 to TRBJ1-3, with 9 bases lining up with TRBD1. V shed 5 bases, J shed 4 bases, and the junction held 12 bases outside the gene matches. This CDR3 has 17 residues. Germline V gene lookup returns CDR1 LNHDA and CDR2 SQIVND (reference sequence). The CDR3: CASSPRQGDYYGNTIYF. CDR3 DNA (partial): TGTGCCAGTAGTCCCCGACAGGGGGATTATTACGGAAACACC.

This clone was counted at least ten times. The read ends 3 residues shy of where the CDR3 ends; the end is completed using the germline J gene. The chain combines TRBV5-1 with TRBJ2-5, with 8 bases fitting TRBD1. The germline V gene encodes CDR1 SGHRS and CDR2 YFSETQ. The V segment lost 6 bases and the J segment 5 bases; nucleotides outside the gene matches: 6. This CDR3 is 13 amino acids long. The DNA read from the CDR3 is TGCGCCAGCACCGGACAGGGATTTGAGACC. Translated: CASTGQGFET. The entire CDR3 protein is CASTGQGFETQYF.

This clone was counted a few times. The read terminates 3 residues before the CDR3 end, so the remaining end is supplied by the germline J gene. The V gene is TRBV18, the J gene TRBJ2-7, with 9 bases that match TRBD2. Germline V lookup: CDR1 KGHSH, CDR2 LQKENI. The CDR3 runs to 15 residues. V trimming: 3 bases; J trimming: 4 bases; junction bases outside the gene matches: 7. CDR3 DNA (partial): TGTGCCAGCTCACCTCCACCGGGACTAGCTTACGAG. This codes for CASSPPPGLAYE. The whole CDR3 is CASSPPPGLAYEQYF.

At least ten counts were recorded for this clone. The covered CDR3 bases are TGTGCCAGCAGTGAACTAAGCGGGAGTTCGAACGAG. This codes for CASSELSGSSNE. The full CDR3 protein is CASSELSGSSNEQYF. The chain couples TRBV2 to TRBJ2-7, with 8 nucleotides matching TRBD2. Read sequence stops 3 residues before the CDR3 end, and the germline J gene provides the missing end. There are 15 residues in the CDR3. J gave up 5 bases and V 2 bases, and 8 bases lay outside the gene matches. The germline V gene encodes CDR1 SNHLY and CDR2 FYNNEI.

This clone was counted ten times or more. The CDR3 extends 3 residues past the end of the read, so its final part is completed from the germline J gene. The chain combines TRBV30 with TRBJ1-1; D might be TRBD1 (5 bases). V was clipped by 5 bases and J by 2 bases, with 24 bases between them. This CDR3 comprises 17 residues. Germline V gene data show CDR1 as GTSNPN and CDR2 as SVGIG (reference sequence). The CDR3 here is CAWYGIQKGVFNTEAFF. The sequenced part of the CDR3 DNA is TGTGCCTGGTATGGAATCCAAAAAGGGGTGTTCAACACTGAA.

This clone has ten or more counts. The sequence runs out 3 residues before the end of the CDR3; the remainder is reconstructed from the germline J gene. V is TRBV19 and J is TRBJ1-4, with a weak D call TRBD1 (5 bases). Germline V gene sequence: CDR1 LNHDA, CDR2 SQIVND (reference sequence). Trimming cost V 2 bases and J 0 bases, with 7 bases left between them. This CDR3 comprises 15 residues. CDR3 amino acids: CASSILGATNEKLFF. CDR3 bases read: TGTGCCAGTAGTATACTAGGGGCAACTAATGAAAAA. The full variable domain, completed using reference TRBV19 and TRBJ1-4, is DGGITQSPKYLFRKEGQNVTLSCEQNLNHDAMYWYRQDPGQGLRLIYYSQIVNDFQKGDIAEGYSVSREKKESFPLTVTSAQKNPTAFYLCASSILGATNEKLFFGSGTQLSVL.

This clone was picked up many times. The CDR3 spells CASSTPRGEKLFF. The CDR3 DNA, read in part, is TGTGCCAGTAGTACCCCCCGGGGGGAAAAA. This chain joins TRBV19 and TRBJ1-4; D is possibly TRBD1 (5 bases). Read coverage stops 3 residues before the CDR3 terminus; the germline J gene supplies the remainder. V was clipped by 4 bases and J by 8 bases, with 11 bases between them. The CDR3 extends over 13 amino acids. CDR1 and CDR2 from the germline V gene are LNHDA and SQIVND (reference sequence).

For this clone: Sequencing ends 3 residues short of the CDR3 end; the germline J gene provides the rest. The chain has TRBV19 and TRBJ2-1, with a weak D call TRBD1 (6 bases). Between the trimmed V and J ends, which lost 1 base and 8 bases, there was a span of 15 bases. Germline CDR1 LNHDA, CDR2 SQIVND (reference sequence). The CDR3 sequence is 15 residues long. The CDR3 bases that were read are TGTGCCAGTAGTATAGGTTTGGGGGCGTTGGATGAG. Translated, it gives CASSIGLGALDE. The complete CDR3 protein is CASSIGLGALDEQFF.

There are many counts of this clone. The CDR3 is cut off 3 residues early in the read; its end comes from the germline J gene. This chain links TRBV28 with TRBJ1-5; 8 positions match TRBD1. The germline CDR1 and CDR2 sequences are MDHEN and SYDVKM. The CDR3 consists of 15 residues. The V segment lost 6 bases and the J segment 3 bases; nucleotides outside the gene matches: 7. This chain's CDR3 is CASSPGGSFNQPQHF. CDR3 DNA (partial): TGTGCCAGCAGCCCAGGGGGCAGCTTCAATCAGCCC. Together with reference TRBV28 and TRBJ1-5, the CDR3 gives the full variable domain: DVKVTQSSRYLVKRTGEKVFLECVQDMDHENMFWYRQDPGLGLRLIYFSYDVKMKEKGDIPEGYSVSREKKERFSLILESASTNQTSMYLCASSPGGSFNQPQHFGDGTRLSIL.